This entry features one T cell receptor (beta chain) sequence. The germline gene is not matched at one end of the junction; a read error may be the cause. Sequenced by immunoSEQ multiplex PCR; TCRdb stores in-frame clones only, minus some. The data show roughly 270,000 clones, roughly 80% seen once. The record originates from a study of blood T cell repertoires in COVID-19. The CDR3 length is 11 residues. Germline lookup yields CDR1 DFQATT and CDR2 SNEGSKA (reference sequence). Individuals drawn from 20 to 30 US areas were about 18 to 90 years old. Sequenced input: PBMCs or T cells enriched from blood (not recorded which). The chain couples TRBV20-1 to TRBJ2-3, with 12 bases aligning to TRBD2. The sequence was collected from a man aged 35-49 years who had been exposed to COVID-19. CDR3 sequence (DNA): TGCAGTGCTAGAGGGACTAGCGGGATTGATTTT. Its translation: CSARGTSGIDF.